This entry concerns a single T cell receptor beta chain. V lost 4 bases and J lost 8, with 12 bases in between. The CDR3 is 13 residues long. Looked up from germline, CDR1 is WNHNN and CDR2 is SYGVQD (reference sequence). This entry comes from a study of cytotoxic CD8 clonotypes in ibrutinib-treated CLL. This table comes from immunoSEQ multiplex PCR, and its TCRdb copy is limited to in-frame clones, with some not included. The sample yields more than 75,000 clones, approximately 77% seen once. This specimen consisted of PBMCs, obtained after 24 months of ibrutinib treatment. The chain joins TRBV10-1 to TRBJ2-1, with a weak D call TRBD1 (6 bases). The origin of this receptor is a human donor with chronic lymphocytic leukemia. As DNA, the CDR3 is TGCGCCAGCAGTGCTTCAGGGGAAGATGAGCAGTTCTTC. Its translation: CASSASGEDEQFF.